This entry concerns a single TCR beta chain. Its antigen is currently not known. No quality values exist for individual bases; no much larger clone is one base distant. This record belongs to a study of T cell responses to AZD1222 COVID-19 vaccine (dated by TCRdb to the early 2020s). Broadly, across the study: TCR sequencing was performed for 230 to 250 trial participants, of whom around 210 were given two doses of AZD1222 and around 25 were given two doses of MenACWY control vaccine. Trial participants were enrolled by age into subgroups of 18-55, 56-69 and 70-plus years, and around 150, 28 and 57 TCR-sequenced participants, respectively, were included in these subgroups.

CDR1 is given as MDHEN and CDR2 as SYDVKM, both from the germline V gene. Deletion took 4 bases off V and 6 bases off J, with a span of 6 bases between the germline ends. Inclusive of the bounding cysteine and phenylalanine, the CDR3 is 12 residues long. This entry keeps only the CDR3 DNA: 36 bases, framed from base 1. According to the study, the label for this sample's time point signals: about 28 days (+/-7) after the second vaccine dose. Because spike-specific TCR depth and breadth did not differ between the two schedules, AZD1222 recipients who got a second dose at roughly 4 weeks were pooled with those who got a second dose at roughly 12 weeks. Vaccinee samples came from UK trials COV001 and COV002, including a single-blind randomized controlled phase 2/3 trial of AZD1222 (ChAdOx1 nCoV-19) in healthy adults. Trial participant PBMC samples were collected at day 0 and day 28 after the second dose for TCRbeta chain sequencing.

What the study reported, not specific to this receptor: Epitopes outside the regions mutated in the B.1.351 and B.1.1.7 variants were reportedly recognized by nearly half of the unique spike-specific TCRs. Conclusions about previously exposed vaccinees are limited because only six or seven AZD1222 recipients were SARS-CoV-2 seropositive at baseline. Most participants were white British and females outnumbered males, and the authors suggested that clonal diversity may have been underestimated. A significant rise in spike-specific TCR breadth and depth was observed after two AZD1222 doses relative to day 0 and relative to MenACWY recipients. Because no day 14 peak-response samples were available, the repertoires could be characterized only after the peak T cell response. The vaccine-associated CD4 TCRs covered the entire spike protein, and the dominant responses fell in regions 160-218 and 743-854. The 56-69-year group was small, and its depth increase did not reach significance, likely because of low power.

The CDR3 regions of human TCRbeta chains were analyzed by immunosequencing. On the authors' methods: Repertoire TCRs were checked for matches against a reference library of SARS-CoV-2-specific TCRs that had been generated using the MIRA antigen-specificity platform. Breadth meant the fraction of unique TCRs that were SARS-CoV-2-associated, whereas depth meant the fraction of total T cells that were SARS-CoV-2-associated. Using the MIRA data, every spike-specific TCR was mapped to the spike region that the TCR reacted to and assigned to either a CD4 or a CD8 class. Log10-transformed breadth and depth values were compared by one-way ANOVA with Sidak's multiple comparisons tests. This is the immuneACCESS table as TCRdb keeps it, with only in-frame sequences that have V and J called. A part of the clones is gone; compared with another copy, unresolved V genes explain less than half, and the rest is unexplained. The DNA was the basis for D and trimming; V, J and clone size are from that table. Present in this sample are roughly 150,000 clones, around 91% of which were seen just once. The ten most abundant clones make up approximately 6.3% of the sample.

The rearranged segments are TRBV28 and TRBJ2-2; the D gene assignment is ambiguous. The receptor's source is an adult who received the AZD1222 COVID-19 vaccine. This sample comprised peripheral blood, obtained 28 days after the second AZD1222 dose. In nucleotides, the sequence is TGTGCCAGCAGTTCCATGTCCGGGGAGCTGTTTTTT. It encodes CASSSMSGELFF.